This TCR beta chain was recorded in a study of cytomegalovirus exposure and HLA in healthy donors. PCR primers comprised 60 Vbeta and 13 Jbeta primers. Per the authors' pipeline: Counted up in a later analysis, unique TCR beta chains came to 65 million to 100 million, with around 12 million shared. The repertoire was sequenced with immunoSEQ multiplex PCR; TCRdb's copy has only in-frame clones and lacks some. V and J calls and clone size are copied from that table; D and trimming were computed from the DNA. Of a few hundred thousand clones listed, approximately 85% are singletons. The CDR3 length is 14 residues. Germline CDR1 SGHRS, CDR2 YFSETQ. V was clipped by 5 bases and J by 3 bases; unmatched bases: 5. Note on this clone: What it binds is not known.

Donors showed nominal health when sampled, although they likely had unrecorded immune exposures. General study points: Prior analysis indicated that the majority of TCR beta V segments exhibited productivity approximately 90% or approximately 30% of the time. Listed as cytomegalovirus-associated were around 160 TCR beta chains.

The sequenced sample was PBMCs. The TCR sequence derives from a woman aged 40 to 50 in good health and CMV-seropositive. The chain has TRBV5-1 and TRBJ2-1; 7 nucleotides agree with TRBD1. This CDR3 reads CASSRDSGYNEQFF. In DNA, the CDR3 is TGCGCCAGCAGTCGGGACAGCGGCTACAATGAGCAGTTCTTC.